This entry is about one T cell receptor (beta chain). The data were taken from a study of control samples from healthy donors and cancer patients. CDR1 is ENHRY, CDR2 SYGVKD, per germline. The CDR3 sequence is 14 residues long. V was clipped by 4 bases and J by 5 bases, with 13 bases between them. Profiled with immunoSEQ multiplex PCR; TCRdb holds only in-frame clones, not every one. The sample has over 110,000 clones, more than 85% seen once; the top ten hold 8% to 9.5%. Sequencing was performed on blood. The rearrangement joins TRBV10-3 to TRBJ2-3; D may be TRBD1 (5 bases). This receptor was taken from a woman aged 30 to 39 in good health. The CDR3 loop reads CAISGGSSRDTQYF. In nucleotides, the CDR3 is TGTGCCATCAGTGGGGGCAGTTCACGAGATACGCAGTATTTT.